The T cell receptor (beta chain) under discussion was sequenced for a study of identical twins. One entry per CDR3 protein, called by TCRdb with MiXCR from the 5' RACE reads. Here the sample spans 430,000 or so distinct CDR3 sequences, 20% to 25% being singletons. The same sample was also used in a study of T cells expressing NK-cell markers.

The sample was CD4+ T cells sorted from blood. The sequence derives from a young woman in good health.

This CDR3 reads CASSYDSILPRSGYTF. The CDR3 DNA follows: TGTGCCAGCAGTTACGACAGCATTCTACCTCGCAGTGGCTACACCTTC. The gene calls are TRBV6-5 and TRBJ1-2; D perhaps matches TRBD1 (5 bases). V dropped 2 bases and J dropped 7 bases, with 20 bases sitting between them. Germline V gene lookup returns CDR1 MNHEY and CDR2 SVGAGI. This CDR3 contains 16 residues.